The source of this T cell receptor beta chain is a study of blood T cell repertoires in COVID-19. Study details: Samples of COVID-19 (acute and convalescent) were obtained from the United States, Italy and Spain.

How the authors handled the data: Quantification of nucleated cells was approximated via reference gene primer amplification. This table comes from immunoSEQ multiplex PCR, and its TCRdb copy is limited to in-frame clones, with some not included. V and J calls and clone size are copied from that table; D and trimming were computed from the DNA. The table records about 200,000 clones, 83% of them present only once. The J segment lost 6 bases and the V segment lost 4 bases, leaving 7 bases of the junction unmatched. Germline assignment: CDR1 SGDLS and CDR2 YYNGEE. The CDR3 covers 15 residues. The chain employs TRBV9 and TRBJ2-1; TRBD2 agrees at 10 bases. The sequence came from a woman in her forties or fifties with acute or convalescent COVID-19. Material: peripheral blood. CDR3 DNA: TGTGCCAGCAGCTCAGCGGGAGGGCCCGGCAATGAGCAGTTCTTC. This translates into CASSSAGGPGNEQFF.